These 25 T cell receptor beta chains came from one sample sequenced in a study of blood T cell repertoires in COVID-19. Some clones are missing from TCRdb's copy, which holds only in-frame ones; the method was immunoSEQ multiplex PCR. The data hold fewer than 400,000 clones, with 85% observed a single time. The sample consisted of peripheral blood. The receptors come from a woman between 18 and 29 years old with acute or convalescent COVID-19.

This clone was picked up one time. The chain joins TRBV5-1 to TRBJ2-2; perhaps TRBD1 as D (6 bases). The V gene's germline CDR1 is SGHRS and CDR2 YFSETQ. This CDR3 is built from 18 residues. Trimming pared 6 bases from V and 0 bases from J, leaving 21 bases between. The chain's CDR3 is CASTPRIQGPSNTGELFF. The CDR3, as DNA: TGCGCCAGCACACCCCGCATCCAGGGGCCGTCGAACACCGGGGAGCTGTTTTTT.

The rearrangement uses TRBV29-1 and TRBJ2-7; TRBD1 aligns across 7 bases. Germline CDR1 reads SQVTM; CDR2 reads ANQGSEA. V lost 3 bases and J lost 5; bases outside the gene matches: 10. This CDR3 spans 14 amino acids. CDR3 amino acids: CSVELTQGSHEQYF. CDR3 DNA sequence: TGCAGCGTTGAGTTAACACAGGGGAGCCACGAGCAGTACTTC.

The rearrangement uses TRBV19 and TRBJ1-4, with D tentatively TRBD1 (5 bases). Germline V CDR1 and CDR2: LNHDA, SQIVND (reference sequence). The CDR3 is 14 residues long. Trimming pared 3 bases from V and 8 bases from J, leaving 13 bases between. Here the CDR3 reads CASSISGVGEKLFF. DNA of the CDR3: TGTGCCAGTAGTATTTCGGGGGTCGGGGAAAAACTGTTTTTT.

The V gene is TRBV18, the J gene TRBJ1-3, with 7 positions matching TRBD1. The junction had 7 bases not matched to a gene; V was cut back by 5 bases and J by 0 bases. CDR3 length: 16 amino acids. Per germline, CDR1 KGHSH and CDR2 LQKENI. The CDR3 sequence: CASSAGQIFSGNTIYF. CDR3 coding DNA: TGTGCCAGCTCAGCGGGACAGATCTTCTCTGGAAACACCATATATTTT.

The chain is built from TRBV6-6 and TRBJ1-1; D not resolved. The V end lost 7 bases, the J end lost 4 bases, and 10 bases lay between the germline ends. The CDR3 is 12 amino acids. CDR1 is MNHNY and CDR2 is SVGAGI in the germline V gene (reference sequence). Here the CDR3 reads CASNPGSTEAFF. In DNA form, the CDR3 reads TGTGCCAGCAACCCGGGATCCACTGAAGCTTTCTTT.

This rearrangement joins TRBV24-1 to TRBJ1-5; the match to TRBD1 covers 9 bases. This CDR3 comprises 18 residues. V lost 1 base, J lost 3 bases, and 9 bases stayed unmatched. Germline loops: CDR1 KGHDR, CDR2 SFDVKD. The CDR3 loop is CATSDFPPGQGNNQPQHF. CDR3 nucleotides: TGTGCCACCAGTGATTTTCCCCCTGGACAGGGGAACAATCAGCCCCAGCATTTT.

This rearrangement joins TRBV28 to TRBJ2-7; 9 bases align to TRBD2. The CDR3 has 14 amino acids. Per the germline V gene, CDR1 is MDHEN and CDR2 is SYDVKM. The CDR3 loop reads CASQGLAGIYEQYF. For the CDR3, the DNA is TGTGCGAGCCAGGGGCTAGCGGGGATCTACGAGCAGTACTTC.

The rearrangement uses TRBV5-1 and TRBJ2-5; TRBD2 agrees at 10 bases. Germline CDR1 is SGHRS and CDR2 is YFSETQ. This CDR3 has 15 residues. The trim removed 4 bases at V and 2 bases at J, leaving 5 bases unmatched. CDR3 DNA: TGCGCCAGCAGCCTACTGACTAGCGGGCAAGAGACCCAGTACTTC. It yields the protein CASSLLTSGQETQYF.

The CDR3 here is CASRLDWNSIDTQYF. Written as DNA, the CDR3 is TGTGCCAGCAGACTCGACTGGAATAGCATAGACACCCAGTACTTC. V and J are TRBV6-5 and TRBJ2-5; D unclear. The CDR3 contains 15 residues. Germline assignment: CDR1 MNHEY and CDR2 SVGAGI. Trimming took off 6 bases at V and 8 bases at J, with 22 bases between the two ends.

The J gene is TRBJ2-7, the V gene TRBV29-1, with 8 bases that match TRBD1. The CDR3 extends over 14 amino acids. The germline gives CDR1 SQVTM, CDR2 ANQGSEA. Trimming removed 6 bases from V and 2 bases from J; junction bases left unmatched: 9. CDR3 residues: CSVGGGRGPYEQYF. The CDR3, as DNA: TGCAGCGTGGGGGGTGGCAGGGGGCCCTACGAGCAGTACTTC.

CDR3 sequence reads: CASSFGGGDSYEQYF. The CDR3 region has the DNA TGCGCCAGCAGCTTCGGAGGGGGCGACTCCTACGAGCAGTACTTC. The chain couples TRBV5-1 to TRBJ2-7; D is perhaps TRBD1 (7 bases). The germline V gene has CDR1 SGHRS and CDR2 YFSETQ. This CDR3 has 15 amino acids. Trimming took off 2 bases at V and 0 bases at J, with 12 bases between the two ends.

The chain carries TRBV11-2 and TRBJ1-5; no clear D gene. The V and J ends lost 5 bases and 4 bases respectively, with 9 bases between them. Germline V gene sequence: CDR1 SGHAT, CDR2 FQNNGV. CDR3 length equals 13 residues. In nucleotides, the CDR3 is TGTGCCAGCAGCGTAGGCCGGAATCAGCCCCAGCATTTT. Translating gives CASSVGRNQPQHF.

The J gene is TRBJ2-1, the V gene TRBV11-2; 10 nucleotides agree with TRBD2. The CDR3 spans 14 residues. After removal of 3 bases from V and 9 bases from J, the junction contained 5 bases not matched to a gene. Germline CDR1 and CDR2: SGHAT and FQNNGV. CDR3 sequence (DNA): TGTGCCAGCAGCTTGCAGCGGGGGGGCTTTGAGCAGTTCTTC. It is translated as CASSLQRGGFEQFF.

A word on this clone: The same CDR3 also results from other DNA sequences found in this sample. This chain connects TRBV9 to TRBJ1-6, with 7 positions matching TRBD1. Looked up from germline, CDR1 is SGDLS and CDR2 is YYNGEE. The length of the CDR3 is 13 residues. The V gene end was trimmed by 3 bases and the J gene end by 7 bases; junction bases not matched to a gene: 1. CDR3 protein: CASSETGNSPLHF. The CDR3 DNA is TGTGCCAGCAGCGAGACAGGGAATTCACCCCTCCACTTT.

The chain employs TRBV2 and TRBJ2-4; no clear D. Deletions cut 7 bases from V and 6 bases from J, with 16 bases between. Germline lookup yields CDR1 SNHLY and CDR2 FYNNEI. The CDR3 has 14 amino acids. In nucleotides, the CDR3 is TGTGCCAGCAACACCGGGTCCGCAAGAAACATTCAGTACTTC. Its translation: CASNTGSARNIQYF.

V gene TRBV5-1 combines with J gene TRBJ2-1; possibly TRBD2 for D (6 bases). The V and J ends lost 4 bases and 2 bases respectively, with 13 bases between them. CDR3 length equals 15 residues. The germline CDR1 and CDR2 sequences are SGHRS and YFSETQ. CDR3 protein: CASSGDLAPYNEQFF. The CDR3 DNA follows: TGCGCCAGCAGCGGGGACTTAGCCCCCTACAATGAGCAGTTCTTC.

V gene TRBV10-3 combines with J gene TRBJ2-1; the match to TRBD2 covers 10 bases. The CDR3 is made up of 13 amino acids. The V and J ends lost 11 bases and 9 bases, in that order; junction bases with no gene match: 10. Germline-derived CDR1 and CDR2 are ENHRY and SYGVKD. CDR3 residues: CARGTSAGSEQFF. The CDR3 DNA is TGTGCCCGCGGGACTAGCGCCGGGTCTGAGCAGTTCTTC.

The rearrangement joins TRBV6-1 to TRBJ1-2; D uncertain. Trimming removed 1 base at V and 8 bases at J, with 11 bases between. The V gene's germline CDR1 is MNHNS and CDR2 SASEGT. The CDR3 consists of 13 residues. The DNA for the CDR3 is TGTGCCAGCAGTGAAGTGCAGCGGCGGGGCTACACCTTC. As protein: CASSEVQRRGYTF.

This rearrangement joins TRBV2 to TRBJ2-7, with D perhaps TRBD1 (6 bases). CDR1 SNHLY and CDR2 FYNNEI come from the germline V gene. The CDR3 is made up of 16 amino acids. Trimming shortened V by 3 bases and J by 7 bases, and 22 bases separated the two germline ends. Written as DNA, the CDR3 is TGTGCCAGCAGTGACGATCCAGGGGCCTCCTTGTGGGAGCAGTACTTC. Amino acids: CASSDDPGASLWEQYF.

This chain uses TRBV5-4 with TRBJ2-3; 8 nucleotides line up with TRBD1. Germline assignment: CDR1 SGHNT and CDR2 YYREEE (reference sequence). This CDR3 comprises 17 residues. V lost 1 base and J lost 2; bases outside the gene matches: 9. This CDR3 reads CASSLNQGALITDTQYF. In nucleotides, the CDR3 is TGTGCCAGCAGCTTGAATCAGGGGGCTCTTATCACAGATACGCAGTATTTT.

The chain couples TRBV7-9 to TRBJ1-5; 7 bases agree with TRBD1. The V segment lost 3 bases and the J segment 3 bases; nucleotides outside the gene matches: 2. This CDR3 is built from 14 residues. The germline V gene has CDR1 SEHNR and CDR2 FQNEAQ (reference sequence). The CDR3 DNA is TGTGCCAGCAGCTTTGGACAGGTCAATCAGCCCCAGCATTTT. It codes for CASSFGQVNQPQHF.

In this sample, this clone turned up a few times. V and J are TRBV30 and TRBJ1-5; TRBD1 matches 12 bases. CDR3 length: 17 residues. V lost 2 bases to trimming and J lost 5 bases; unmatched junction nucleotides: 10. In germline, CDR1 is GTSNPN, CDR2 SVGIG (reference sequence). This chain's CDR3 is CAWSQGGDRGRDQPQHF. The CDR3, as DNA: TGTGCCTGGAGTCAAGGGGGGGACAGGGGGCGAGATCAGCCCCAGCATTTT. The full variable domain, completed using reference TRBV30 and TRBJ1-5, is SQTIHQWPATLVQPVGSPLSLECTVEGTSNPNLYWYRQAAGRGLQLLFYSVGIGQISSEVPQNLSASRPQDRQFILSSKKLLLSDSGFYLCAWSQGGDRGRDQPQHFGDGTRLSIL.

CDR3 in amino acids: CASSEFPSESYGYTF. The CDR3 coding sequence is TGTGCCAGCAGTGAGTTCCCCAGTGAATCATATGGCTACACCTTC. This chain connects TRBV2 to TRBJ1-2; D uncertain. V lost 3 bases to trimming and J lost 5 bases, with 16 bases between them. Germline lookup yields CDR1 SNHLY and CDR2 FYNNEI. This CDR3 is 15 amino acids long.

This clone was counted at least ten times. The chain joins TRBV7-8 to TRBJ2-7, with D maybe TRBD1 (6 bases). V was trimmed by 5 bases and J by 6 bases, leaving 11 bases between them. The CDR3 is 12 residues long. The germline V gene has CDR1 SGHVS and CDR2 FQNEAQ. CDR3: CASSVGDIEQYF. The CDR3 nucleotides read TGTGCCAGCAGCGTAGGGGACATCGAGCAGTACTTC.

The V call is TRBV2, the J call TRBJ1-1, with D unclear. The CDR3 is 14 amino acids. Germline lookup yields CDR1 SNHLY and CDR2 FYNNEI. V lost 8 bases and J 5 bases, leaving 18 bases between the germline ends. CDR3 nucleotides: TGTGCCAGCTCCACACGGAGGGCGGGTACTGAAGCTTTCTTT. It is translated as CASSTRRAGTEAFF.